Here is one TCR beta chain with its context. No antigen is known for it. The data derive from a study of cytomegalovirus exposure and HLA in healthy donors. Background on the study: HLA-typed donors contributed around 88 million unique TCRs, which were held in an early data release. Study outcomes and limitations: The CMV antigen specificity of three CMV-associated chains was confirmed through in vitro analysis. Fewer N-insertions (relative to the approximately 670-donor mean) were reportedly seen in an Asian-associated ancestry cluster in a later analysis.

CDR3 length equals 16 residues. V lost 0 bases and J 2 bases, leaving 15 bases between the germline ends. Germline-derived CDR1 and CDR2 are SGDLS and YYNGEE. The PCR was carried out with 60 Vbeta primers and 13 Jbeta primers. Using immunoSEQ multiplex PCR, the repertoire was profiled, and TCRdb retains in-frame clones only, with some absent. The sample records fewer than 250,000 clones, about 75% being singletons. The clonotype comes from a man aged 18 to 35 in good health and CMV-seronegative. The sequencing input was PBMCs. The V call is TRBV9, the J call TRBJ2-7; D is unresolved. The DNA for the CDR3 is TGTGCCAGCAGCGTAGAAAGTTTCGCTAAAGCCTACGAGCAGTACTTC. It is translated as CASSVESFAKAYEQYF. Full variable domain (missing parts from reference TRBV9 and TRBJ2-7): DSGVTQTPKHLITATGQRVTLRCSPRSGDLSVYWYQQSLDQGLQFLIQYYNGEERAKGNILERFSAQQFPDLHSELNLSSLELGDSALYFCASSVESFAKAYEQYFGPGTRLTVT.